The 32 T cell receptor beta chains presented below share a single source sample, sequenced in a study of T-cell memory formation after mild COVID-19. TCRdb re-called the 5' RACE reads through MiXCR, storing one row per CDR3 protein. This table holds roughly 550,000 distinct CDR3 sequences, roughly 22% found once. Sequenced: PBMCs or a T cell subset sorted from them (not recorded which). The receptor source for this set is an adult woman who had mild COVID-19 (a few samples of this study predate the infection). Cell type and time point are not known.

This clonotype occurred a few times. The chain carries TRBV5-1 and TRBJ1-6, with D uncertain. The length of the CDR3 is 14 residues. CDR1 and CDR2 from the germline V gene are SGHRS and YFSETQ. Deletions cut 3 bases from V and 4 bases from J, with 8 bases between. The CDR3 loop reads CASSYTEYNSPLHF. DNA for the CDR3: TGCGCCAGCAGCTATACAGAATATAATTCACCCCTCCACTTT.

The chain combines TRBV28 with TRBJ2-1; TRBD2 agrees at 11 bases. J lost 4 bases, V lost 9 bases, and 14 bases had no gene match. Per germline, CDR1 MDHEN and CDR2 SYDVKM. This CDR3 has 17 amino acids. CDR3: CASTSAASGRRYNEQFF. Written as DNA, the CDR3 is TGTGCCAGTACCTCTGCGGCTAGCGGGAGGAGGTACAATGAGCAGTTCTTC. Filled out from reference TRBV28 and TRBJ2-1, the complete variable domain reads DVKVTQSSRYLVKRTGEKVFLECVQDMDHENMFWYRQDPGLGLRLIYFSYDVKMKEKGDIPEGYSVSREKKERFSLILESASTNQTSMYLCASTSAASGRRYNEQFFGPGTRLTVL.

This clonotype was picked up a small number of times. The chain uses TRBV9 and TRBJ2-3; 10 bases are a match to TRBD2. Germline V lookup: CDR1 SGDLS, CDR2 YYNGEE. The CDR3 loop spans 15 amino acids. With 1 base clipped from V and 2 bases from J, the junction kept 1 base outside the gene matches. The CDR3 region is CASSVSGGVTDTQYF. The CDR3 region has the DNA TGTGCCAGCAGCGTAAGCGGGGGGGTCACAGATACGCAGTATTTT.

The chain combines TRBV24-1 with TRBJ2-7, with D tentatively TRBD1 (7 bases). CDR3 length: 16 amino acids. The V gene's germline CDR1 is KGHDR and CDR2 SFDVKD. Trimming took 4 bases from V and 5 from J, leaving 20 bases between them. CDR3 protein: CATSEPRTGGKDEQYF. The CDR3 bases are TGTGCCACCAGTGAACCCCGGACAGGCGGGAAGGACGAGCAGTACTTC.

The chain couples TRBV19 to TRBJ2-1, with TRBD1 matching over 7 bases. The CDR3 is made up of 13 amino acids. CDR1 and CDR2 (germline): LNHDA, SQIVND (reference sequence). Germline trimming cut 7 bases from V and 10 bases from J; bases unmatched to any gene: 10. DNA of the CDR3: TGTGCCAGTACCCTGAACAGGGGCTACGAGCAGTTCTTC. It encodes CASTLNRGYEQFF.

This clonotype showed up just a few times. This sequence joins TRBV10-3 and TRBJ1-2; D may be TRBD1 (5 bases). Trimming stripped 3 bases from V and 2 bases from J, with 19 bases between. CDR3 length: 17 residues. Germline V gene sequence: CDR1 ENHRY, CDR2 SYGVKD. CDR3 DNA: TGTGCCATCAGTGATGGGTTCGAGGGGACGGCGAACTATGGCTACACCTTC. Its translation: CAISDGFEGTANYGYTF.

The J gene is TRBJ1-6, the V gene TRBV5-4; D possibly corresponds to TRBD1 (5 bases). Germline lookup yields CDR1 SGHNT and CDR2 YYREEE (reference sequence). The CDR3 length is 15 residues. Trimming removed 2 bases at V and 5 bases at J, with 11 bases between. CDR3 bases: TGTGCCAGCAGCTTTGGCAGGGTCCATAATTCACCCCTCCACTTT. Translated: CASSFGRVHNSPLHF.

Only a few counts were recorded for this clonotype. The V and J genes are TRBV21-1 and TRBJ2-7. TRBV21-1 is termed a pseudogene. The CDR3 spans 16 residues. Here the CDR3 DNA reads TGTGCCAGCAGCAAAGTTCGTTTATGGCCACGGGGCGAGCAGTACTTC. It codes for CASSKVRLWPRGEQYF.

The J gene is TRBJ2-5, the V gene TRBV3-1; TRBD2 matches 8 bases. Germline assignment: CDR1 LGHDT and CDR2 YNNKEL (reference sequence). V gave up 1 base and J gave up 5 bases; unmatched junction bases: 12. This CDR3 region has 17 residues. This CDR3 reads CASSQGPLPGGSETQYF. DNA of the CDR3: TGTGCCAGCAGCCAAGGCCCACTCCCGGGGGGGTCGGAGACCCAGTACTTC.

This clonotype was seen a handful of times. The rearrangement uses TRBV4-3 and TRBJ2-1, with D perhaps TRBD2 (5 bases). The CDR3 consists of 15 residues. The ends were cut back, 3 bases at V and 9 bases at J, with 18 bases in the middle. The germline CDR1 and CDR2 sequences are LGHNA and YSLEER. CDR3 sequence reads: CASSHRTGIFSEQFF. DNA for the CDR3: TGCGCCAGCAGCCACCGCACCGGGATTTTTAGTGAGCAGTTCTTC.

The J gene is TRBJ2-1, the V gene TRBV7-6, with 16 bases fitting TRBD2. Germline-derived CDR1 and CDR2 are SGHVS and FNYEAQ. V trimming: 5 bases; J trimming: 4 bases; junction bases outside the gene matches: 11. This CDR3 has 19 residues. For the CDR3, the DNA is TGTGCCAGCAGCCCAACCGGGACTAGCGGGGGGGCGAAATACAATGAGCAGTTCTTC. Its translation is CASSPTGTSGGAKYNEQFF.

This rearrangement joins TRBV7-6 to TRBJ2-1; 7 bases agree with TRBD2. This CDR3 spans 15 amino acids. Germline V gives CDR1 SGHVS, CDR2 FNYEAQ. The V gene end was trimmed by 3 bases and the J gene end by 8 bases; junction bases not matched to a gene: 10. The CDR3 loop reads CASSLEQRGRDEQFF. The CDR3 DNA reads TGTGCCAGCAGCTTGGAACAGCGGGGAAGGGATGAGCAGTTCTTC.

This chain uses TRBV2 with TRBJ2-2; D possibly corresponds to TRBD1 (5 bases). Germline loops: CDR1 SNHLY, CDR2 FYNNEI. Trimming removed 7 bases at V and 0 bases at J, with 9 bases between. There are 14 residues in the CDR3. CDR3 bases: TGTGCCAGCATCGGACAAGCGAACACCGGGGAGCTGTTTTTT. Protein: CASIGQANTGELFF.

This clonotype was counted between two and nine times. The chain has TRBV7-3 and TRBJ2-2, with D maybe TRBD1 (6 bases). V lost 7 bases and J lost 2, with 14 bases in between. The CDR3 is 15 residues long. Germline-derived CDR1 and CDR2 are SGHTA and FQGTGA. The CDR3 region has the DNA TGTGCCAGCAAAGAACAGGGAACCAACACCGGGGAGCTGTTTTTT. Its protein product is CASKEQGTNTGELFF.

This clonotype turned up a few times. J is TRBJ1-2 and V is TRBV4-3; D is unclear. CDR3 length: 14 residues. The V end was cut by 1 base, the J end by 8 bases, with 14 bases between. Germline lookup yields CDR1 LGHNA and CDR2 YSLEER. CDR3 DNA: TGCGCCAGCAGCCAAGGACTTAAATCGTACGGCTACACCTTC. It encodes CASSQGLKSYGYTF.

There are a few counts of this clonotype. The chain employs TRBV7-2 and TRBJ1-2; TRBD1 matches 9 bases. The germline gives CDR1 SGHTA, CDR2 FQGNSA. CDR3 length: 16 residues. Germline trimming cut 4 bases from V and 2 bases from J; bases unmatched to any gene: 8. The CDR3 loop is CASSSPTGGVNYGYTF. The CDR3 region has the DNA TGTGCCAGCAGCTCACCGACAGGGGGAGTGAACTATGGCTACACCTTC.

The rearrangement uses TRBV7-7 and TRBJ2-7; the D call may be TRBD1 or TRBD2 (5 bases each). The CDR3 is made up of 15 amino acids. Germline-derived CDR1 and CDR2 are SSHAT and FNYEAQ (reference sequence). Trimming stripped 5 bases from V and 0 bases from J, with 14 bases between. The CDR3 coding sequence is TGTGCCAGCAGCCAGGGACCGACGAGCTCCTACGAGCAGTACTTC. This gives the protein CASSQGPTSSYEQYF.

The chain has TRBV11-2 and TRBJ2-1, with D uncertain. Trimming stripped 5 bases from V and 12 bases from J, with 20 bases between. The germline CDR1 and CDR2 sequences are SGHAT and FQNNGV. The CDR3 totals 14 residues. The CDR3 DNA reads TGTGCCAGCAGCCCCGCTACCTACTCTTCTGGGCAGTTCTTC. It codes for CASSPATYSSGQFF.

CDR3 sequence (DNA): TGTGCCAGCACCCCAAGTCCTGGACAGATACTGAACACTGAAGCTTTCTTT. Amino acid sequence: CASTPSPGQILNTEAFF. The rearrangement links TRBV12-3 or TRBV12-4 to TRBJ1-1; maybe TRBD1 (6 bases). This CDR3 spans 17 amino acids. V was pared by 7 bases and J by 0 bases, with 21 bases between.

The table lists this clonotype with a few counts. The chain joins TRBV30 to TRBJ1-1; perhaps TRBD1 as D (5 bases). V lost 0 bases, J lost 1 base, and 6 bases lay in between. The germline gives CDR1 GTSNPN, CDR2 SVGIG (reference sequence). The CDR3 has 13 amino acids. CDR3 coding DNA: TGTGCCTGGAGTGTAGACAGGAACACTGAAGCTTTCTTT. This codes for CAWSVDRNTEAFF.

This chain links TRBV6-1 with TRBJ2-2; D assignment may be TRBD1 or TRBD2 (5 bases each). The ends were cut back, 4 bases at V and 2 bases at J, with 11 bases in the middle. The CDR3 has 15 amino acids. The germline V gene has CDR1 MNHNS and CDR2 SASEGT. Written as DNA, the CDR3 is TGTGCCAGCAGTGGAGGGGCGGGCAACACCGGGGAGCTGTTTTTT. Its translation is CASSGGAGNTGELFF.

This clonotype has more than one count but fewer than ten. This chain joins TRBV4-1 and TRBJ2-2, with D unresolved. V shed 5 bases and J shed 4 bases, with 14 bases lying between them. CDR1 and CDR2 from the germline V gene are MGHRA and YSYEKL. This CDR3 has 15 residues. CDR3: CASSAGPSRTGELFF. As DNA, the CDR3 is TGCGCCAGCAGCGCCGGCCCAAGCCGCACCGGGGAGCTGTTTTTT.

There are many counts of this clonotype. The chain combines TRBV19 with TRBJ2-7; tentatively, D is TRBD1 (6 bases). This CDR3 spans 14 amino acids. The germline V gene has CDR1 LNHDA and CDR2 SQIVND (reference sequence). V was pared by 5 bases and J by 2 bases, with 13 bases between. CDR3 sequence: CASSLQDRPYEQYF. The CDR3 DNA reads TGTGCCAGTAGTCTACAAGACAGGCCCTACGAGCAGTACTTC.

This clonotype was detected ten times or more. This chain links TRBV5-1 with TRBJ2-3; a possible D gene is TRBD2 (5 bases). CDR3 length equals 15 residues. The germline CDR1 and CDR2 sequences are SGHRS and YFSETQ. V lost 1 base to trimming and J lost 3 bases, with 12 bases between them. The chain's CDR3 is CASSLYRGPTDTQYF. The CDR3 bases are TGCGCCAGCAGCTTGTACCGGGGTCCAACAGATACGCAGTATTTT.

This clonotype has a handful of counts. V gene TRBV5-6 combines with J gene TRBJ1-2; the D is unclear. Germline V CDR1 and CDR2: SGHDT, YYEEEE. Trimming took 1 base from V and 4 from J, leaving 20 bases between them. This CDR3 spans 17 amino acids. The CDR3 DNA reads as TGTGCCAGCAGCTTGCCCCTTTCGTTGGAAGGATCCTATGGCTACACCTTC. It is translated as CASSLPLSLEGSYGYTF.

A few counts support this clonotype. The chain is built from TRBV9 and TRBJ2-2; D ambiguous. Trimming shortened V by 4 bases and J by 4 bases, and 8 bases separated the two germline ends. The CDR3 is 13 residues long. Per germline, CDR1 SGDLS and CDR2 YYNGEE. Here the CDR3 DNA reads TGTGCCAGCAGCCCACTCCTCACCGGGGAGCTGTTTTTT. This sequence encodes CASSPLLTGELFF.

V is TRBV24-1 and J is TRBJ2-1, with 8 bases identical to TRBD1. Germline assignment: CDR1 KGHDR and CDR2 SFDVKD. The CDR3 length is 15 residues. Trimming removed 4 bases from V and 7 bases from J; junction bases left unmatched: 8. CDR3 bases: TGTGCCACCAGTGAGCGGACAGGGAGATATAATGAGCAGTTCTTC. Its protein is CATSERTGRYNEQFF.

This clonotype was seen more than once but under ten times. The chain combines TRBV7-2 with TRBJ2-2; TRBD1 matches 10 bases. Germline lookup yields CDR1 SGHTA and CDR2 FQGNSA. The junction had 4 bases not matched to a gene; V was cut back by 4 bases and J by 8 bases. CDR3 size: 14 residues. CDR3: CASSSGQGWGELFF. Written as DNA, the CDR3 is TGTGCCAGCAGCTCGGGACAGGGGTGGGGGGAGCTGTTTTTT.

This chain connects TRBV7-9 to TRBJ1-1; D not certain. The CDR3 totals 14 residues. The V gene lost 2 bases and the J gene lost 1 base, with 8 bases spanning the gap. In germline, CDR1 is SEHNR, CDR2 FQNEAQ (reference sequence). CDR3 residues: CASSLSSENTEAFF. In DNA form, the CDR3 reads TGTGCCAGCAGCTTAAGCTCCGAGAACACTGAAGCTTTCTTT.

The V gene is TRBV11-2, the J gene TRBJ2-3; 10 bases line up with TRBD2. The germline V gene encodes CDR1 SGHAT and CDR2 FQNNGV. This CDR3 has 16 amino acids. J lost 4 bases, V lost 1 base, and 5 bases had no gene match. For the CDR3, the DNA is TGTGCCAGCAGCTTAGTGAGCGGGGGGGCCCCAGATACGCAGTATTTT. Encoded protein: CASSLVSGGAPDTQYF.

This clonotype occurred many times. The chain recombines TRBV12-3 or TRBV12-4 with TRBJ2-1; 11 bases match TRBD2. J lost 6 bases, V lost 5 bases, and 9 bases had no gene match. The CDR3 covers 16 residues. CDR3 residues: CASSPLVAGGPNEQFF. The CDR3 bases are TGTGCCAGCAGTCCCCTGGTAGCGGGAGGGCCCAATGAGCAGTTCTTC.

This clonotype has a count of ten or more. For the CDR3, the DNA is TGTGCCAGCAGCGGGACTAACGGGGATACGCAGTATTTT. The encoded protein is CASSGTNGDTQYF. The V call is TRBV9, the J call TRBJ2-3, with D possibly matching TRBD2 (6 bases). V was clipped by 3 bases and J by 6 bases, with 11 bases between them. This CDR3 region has 13 residues. Germline-derived CDR1 and CDR2 are SGDLS and YYNGEE.